A selection of T cell receptor beta chains follows, all from one sample in a study of identifying expanded T cells in peripheral blood. Sequencing used immunoSEQ multiplex PCR; TCRdb keeps in-frame clones, though not all of them. The sample lists some 95,000 clones; around 86% were seen once. The sample comprised blood. These receptor sequences come from a person aged 18 to 75 in good health. CDR3s include the opening cysteine and the closing phenylalanine or tryptophan. A D gene is named only where the DNA matches it firmly. Rows give clone size only sometimes, using once, few, many, or a class for an expanded clone.

j_call: TRBJ2-2; clone_size: once; v_call: TRBV7-6; d_call: TRBD2; cdr3_aa: CASSRTSGGPNTGELFF; cdr3_nt: TGTGCCAGCAGCCGGACTAGCGGGGGGCCGAACACCGGGGAGCTGTTTTTT
j_call: TRBJ1-2; clone_size: .; v_call: TRBV10-3; d_call: TRBD1; cdr3_aa: CASRDRTIYGYTF; cdr3_nt: TGTGCCAGCCGGGACAGAACCATCTATGGCTACACCTTC
j_call: TRBJ2-7; clone_size: .; v_call: TRBV28; d_call: .; cdr3_aa: CASSSHILPQGSIGYEQYF; cdr3_nt: TGTGCCAGCAGCTCCCACATTTTACCTCAGGGTTCCATAGGCTACGAGCAGTACTTC
j_call: TRBJ1-1; clone_size: .; v_call: TRBV29-1; d_call: TRBD1; cdr3_aa: CSVLDGQGYTEAFF; cdr3_nt: TGCAGCGTTCTAGACGGACAGGGGTACACTGAAGCTTTCTTT
j_call: TRBJ1-1; clone_size: .; v_call: TRBV2; d_call: .; cdr3_aa: CASRDGLTEAFF; cdr3_nt: TGTGCCAGCAGGGACGGGCTCACTGAAGCTTTCTTT
j_call: TRBJ1-2; clone_size: .; v_call: TRBV11-2; d_call: .; cdr3_aa: CASSLDRQGYGYTF; cdr3_nt: TGTGCCAGCAGCTTAGATCGGCAGGGCTATGGCTACACCTTC
j_call: TRBJ1-2; clone_size: .; v_call: TRBV4-3; d_call: TRBD1; cdr3_aa: CASRPSMGQRSNYGYTF; cdr3_nt: TGCGCCAGCAGACCGTCGATGGGACAGCGGAGCAACTATGGCTACACCTTC
j_call: TRBJ1-2; clone_size: .; v_call: TRBV7-6; d_call: .; cdr3_aa: CASSFEGRLGYTF; cdr3_nt: TGTGCCAGCAGCTTCGAGGGGAGACTTGGCTACACCTTC
j_call: TRBJ1-1; clone_size: .; v_call: TRBV6-6; d_call: TRBD1; cdr3_aa: CASSYRPSGGTEAFF; cdr3_nt: TGTGCCAGCAGTTACCGTCCGTCAGGGGGCACTGAAGCTTTCTTT
j_call: TRBJ2-3; clone_size: .; v_call: TRBV7-9; d_call: .; cdr3_aa: CASSLGPLSTDTQYF; cdr3_nt: TGTGCCAGCAGCTTAGGCCCTCTCAGCACAGATACGCAGTATTTT
j_call: TRBJ1-1; clone_size: few; v_call: TRBV30; d_call: .; cdr3_aa: CAWSPPRRMAFF; cdr3_nt: TGTGCCTGGAGTCCACCACGCCGTATGGCTTTCTTT
j_call: TRBJ2-1; clone_size: few; v_call: TRBV7-2; d_call: TRBD2; cdr3_aa: CASRTPGGSSYNEQFF; cdr3_nt: TGTGCCAGCAGAACCCCGGGGGGGAGCTCCTACAATGAGCAGTTCTTC
j_call: TRBJ1-5; clone_size: .; v_call: TRBV28; d_call: .; cdr3_aa: CASSFGGGPNQPQHF; cdr3_nt: TGTGCCAGCAGTTTCGGGGGGGGACCGAATCAGCCCCAGCATTTT
j_call: TRBJ2-2; clone_size: .; v_call: TRBV6-6; d_call: .; cdr3_aa: CASSYTGRTGELFF; cdr3_nt: TGTGCCAGCAGTTATACAGGGCGGACCGGGGAGCTGTTTTTT
j_call: TRBJ1-2; clone_size: .; v_call: TRBV2; d_call: TRBD1; cdr3_aa: CASRSRGGYTF; cdr3_nt: TGTGCCAGCAGGTCCAGGGGGGGCTACACCTTC
j_call: TRBJ2-3; clone_size: .; v_call: TRBV6-6; d_call: TRBD1; cdr3_aa: CASRKFGQGVDTQYF; cdr3_nt: TGTGCCAGCAGAAAATTCGGACAGGGAGTAGATACGCAGTATTTT
j_call: TRBJ1-1; clone_size: .; v_call: TRBV5-1; d_call: .; cdr3_aa: CASSYGRTFTFGTEAFF; cdr3_nt: TGCGCCAGCAGCTATGGCAGGACTTTCACGTTCGGCACTGAAGCTTTCTTT
j_call: TRBJ2-5; clone_size: .; v_call: TRBV20-1; d_call: .; cdr3_aa: CSARKSETQYF; cdr3_nt: TGCAGTGCTAGAAAATCGGAGACCCAGTACTTC
j_call: TRBJ2-7; clone_size: once; v_call: TRBV5-4; d_call: TRBD2; cdr3_aa: CASSSRGRGTYEQYF; cdr3_nt: TGTGCCAGCAGCTCCCGAGGGAGGGGTACCTACGAGCAGTACTTC
j_call: TRBJ1-2; clone_size: .; v_call: TRBV6-5; d_call: TRBD1; cdr3_aa: CASSYSRRQGYGYTF; cdr3_nt: TGTGCCAGCAGTTACTCGAGACGACAGGGGTATGGCTACACCTTC
j_call: TRBJ2-2; clone_size: .; v_call: TRBV11-3; d_call: .; cdr3_aa: CASSLKLYGELFF; cdr3_nt: TGTGCCAGCAGCTTAAAGCTTTATGGGGAGCTGTTTTTT
j_call: TRBJ2-3; clone_size: .; v_call: TRBV9; d_call: .; cdr3_aa: CASTGGYTDTQYF; cdr3_nt: TGTGCCAGCACAGGGGGGTACACAGATACGCAGTATTTT
j_call: TRBJ2-7; clone_size: .; v_call: TRBV10-3; d_call: TRBD1; cdr3_aa: CAIRQGQGMYEQYF; cdr3_nt: TGTGCTATTAGGCAGGGACAGGGTATGTACGAGCAGTACTTC
j_call: TRBJ2-7; clone_size: .; v_call: TRBV4-3; d_call: .; cdr3_aa: CASSQEGVPILEQYF; cdr3_nt: TGCGCCAGCAGCCAAGAGGGGGTGCCGATATTGGAGCAGTACTTC
j_call: TRBJ2-7; clone_size: .; v_call: TRBV27; d_call: TRBD2; cdr3_aa: CASSPPFLGLAYEQYF; cdr3_nt: TGTGCCAGCAGTCCACCATTCCTGGGACTAGCCTACGAGCAGTACTTC
j_call: TRBJ2-5; clone_size: .; v_call: TRBV19; d_call: .; cdr3_aa: CASRPTPDSRETQYF; cdr3_nt: TGTGCCAGTAGGCCGACCCCCGACAGTCGAGAGACCCAGTACTTC
j_call: TRBJ2-7; clone_size: .; v_call: TRBV4-1; d_call: TRBD1; cdr3_aa: CASSQEPSGGYEQYF; cdr3_nt: TGCGCCAGCAGCCAAGAGCCCTCAGGGGGCTACGAGCAGTACTTC
j_call: TRBJ2-3; clone_size: .; v_call: TRBV9; d_call: TRBD2; cdr3_aa: CASSVGGTGGLTDTQYF; cdr3_nt: TGTGCCAGCAGCGTAGGAGGGACGGGGGGGCTAACAGATACGCAGTATTTT
j_call: TRBJ2-5; clone_size: .; v_call: TRBV4-1; d_call: .; cdr3_aa: CASSQKKGGAETQYF; cdr3_nt: TGCGCCAGCAGCCAAAAGAAGGGCGGAGCAGAGACCCAGTACTTC
j_call: TRBJ1-5; clone_size: .; v_call: TRBV30; d_call: .; cdr3_aa: CAWSVRGARVQPQHF; cdr3_nt: TGTGCCTGGAGTGTACGGGGGGCTCGGGTTCAGCCCCAGCATTTT
j_call: TRBJ1-1; clone_size: .; v_call: TRBV18; d_call: .; cdr3_aa: CASSPGHQNTEAFF; cdr3_nt: TGTGCCAGCTCCCCGGGACACCAGAACACTGAAGCTTTCTTT
j_call: TRBJ1-6; clone_size: .; v_call: TRBV7-9; d_call: .; cdr3_aa: CASSLVGGGNSPLHF; cdr3_nt: TGTGCCAGCAGCTTGGTAGGTGGAGGTAATTCACCCCTCCACTTT
j_call: TRBJ2-3; clone_size: .; v_call: TRBV27; d_call: .; cdr3_aa: CASSPHSTDTQYF; cdr3_nt: TGTGCCAGCAGTCCCCACAGCACAGATACGCAGTATTTT
j_call: TRBJ1-4; clone_size: .; v_call: TRBV2; d_call: .; cdr3_aa: CASRLAAAGDDEKLFF; cdr3_nt: TGTGCCAGCAGATTGGCCGCCGCAGGTGACGATGAAAAACTGTTTTTT
j_call: TRBJ1-6; clone_size: .; v_call: TRBV5-1; d_call: .; cdr3_aa: CASKTSNNSPLHF; cdr3_nt: TGCGCCAGCAAGACATCAAATAATTCACCCCTCCACTTT
j_call: TRBJ2-7; clone_size: .; v_call: TRBV11-2; d_call: .; cdr3_aa: CASSLDRQMYEQYF; cdr3_nt: TGTGCCAGCAGCTTAGACCGACAGATGTACGAGCAGTACTTC
j_call: TRBJ1-4; clone_size: .; v_call: TRBV29-1; d_call: .; cdr3_aa: CSLPGLFF; cdr3_nt: TGCAGCCTTCCCGGCCTGTTTTTT
j_call: TRBJ1-1; clone_size: .; v_call: TRBV30; d_call: .; cdr3_aa: CASLGAVTNTEAFF; cdr3_nt: TGTGCCTCCCTTGGGGCAGTAACCAACACTGAAGCTTTCTTT
j_call: TRBJ1-1; clone_size: .; v_call: TRBV25-1; d_call: .; cdr3_aa: CASSAAVSGGTEAFF; cdr3_nt: TGTGCCAGCAGTGCGGCGGTTAGCGGAGGCACTGAAGCTTTCTTT
j_call: TRBJ1-4; clone_size: .; v_call: TRBV4-1; d_call: .; cdr3_aa: CASSPLGRTANNEKLFF; cdr3_nt: TGCGCCAGCAGCCCCCTCGGGCGGACAGCGAATAATGAAAAACTGTTTTTT
j_call: TRBJ1-1; clone_size: .; v_call: TRBV7-6; d_call: .; cdr3_aa: CASSLEAAGEAFF; cdr3_nt: TGTGCCAGCAGCTTAGAGGCCGCTGGCGAAGCTTTCTTT